This T cell receptor (beta chain) was identified during a study of CD8+ T cells in alopecia areata. At the level of the study: Patients in the treated group were given tofacitinib by mouth, 5 to 10 mg twice a day.

Overall study results and limits: For baseline CD8+ expansion, any link to response stays uncertain with one nonresponder. Mice showed clearer TCR sharing than patients did, a gap that was possibly HLA-related.

Isolated RNA was reverse transcribed into cDNA used as the sequencing template. TCRdb's copy holds only in-frame clones and misses some; the assay was immunoSEQ multiplex PCR. The table shows 130,000 to 150,000 clones, with roughly 80% occurring only once. Specified treatment: oral pan-JAK inhibitor, 5-10 mg twice daily. Patients with alopecia areata provided lesional scalp punch biopsies as well as peripheral blood. V gave up 0 bases and J gave up 0 bases, with 12 bases separating them. CDR1 is SGHDN, CDR2 FVKESK, per germline. The CDR3 sequence is 16 residues long. Only one count was recorded for this clone. The antigen is undetermined.

The source of this sequence is a human donor with alopecia areata. Sequenced here: CD8+ T cells sorted from blood, sampled at week 4, from a patient treated with tofacitinib. The gene calls are TRBV14 and TRBJ2-7; tentatively, D is TRBD1 (5 bases). CDR3 protein: CASSQDLQGYSYEQYF. The CDR3 DNA is TGTGCCAGCAGCCAAGATCTCCAGGGTTACTCCTACGAGCAGTACTTC.